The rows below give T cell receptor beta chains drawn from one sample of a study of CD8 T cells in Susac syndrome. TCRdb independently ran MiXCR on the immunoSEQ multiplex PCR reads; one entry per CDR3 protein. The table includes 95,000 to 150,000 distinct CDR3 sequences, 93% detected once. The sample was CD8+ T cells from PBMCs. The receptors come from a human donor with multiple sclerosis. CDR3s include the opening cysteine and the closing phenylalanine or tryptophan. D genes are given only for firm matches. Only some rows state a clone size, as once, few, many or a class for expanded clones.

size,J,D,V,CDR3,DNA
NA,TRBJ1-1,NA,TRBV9,CASSGLSRTEAFF,TGTGCCAGCAGCGGACTTTCCAGGACTGAAGCTTTCTTT
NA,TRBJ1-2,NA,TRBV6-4,CASSDGLSGYTF,TGTGCCAGCAGTGACGGCCTTTCCGGCTACACCTTC
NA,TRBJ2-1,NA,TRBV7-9,CASSSPRQYNEQFF,TGTGCCAGCAGCTCCCCACGACAGTACAATGAGCAGTTCTTC
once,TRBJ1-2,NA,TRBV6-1,CASRETGISLFLDGYTF,TGTGCCAGCAGGGAAACCGGGATAAGTCTATTCTTGGATGGCTACACCTTC
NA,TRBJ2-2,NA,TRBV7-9,CASRKGDTGELFF,TGTGCCAGTCGAAAAGGGGACACCGGGGAGCTGTTTTTT
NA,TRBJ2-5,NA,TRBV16,CASSPIVKQETQYF,TGTGCCAGCAGTCCAATAGTCAAACAAGAGACCCAGTACTTC
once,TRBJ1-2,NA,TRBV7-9,CASSLDPGAIFGYTF,TGTGCCAGCAGCTTAGATCCGGGTGCGATATTTGGCTACACCTTC
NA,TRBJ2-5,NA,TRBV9,CASSPRGTSQETQYF,TGTGCCAGCAGCCCTCGGGGGACAAGCCAAGAGACCCAGTACTTC
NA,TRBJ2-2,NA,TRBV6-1,CASGSKGPSSTGELFF,TGTGCCAGCGGCTCGAAGGGGCCCTCCTCCACCGGGGAGCTGTTTTTT
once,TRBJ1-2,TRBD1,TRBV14,CASSRTGIGYTF,TGTGCCAGCAGCCGGACAGGGATTGGCTACACCTTC
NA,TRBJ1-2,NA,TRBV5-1,CASSLGQYGYTF,TGCGCCAGCAGCTTGGGACAGTATGGCTACACCTTC
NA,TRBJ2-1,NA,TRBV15,CATSPDPTETYNEQFF,TGTGCCACCAGCCCAGATCCGACGGAAACCTACAATGAGCAGTTCTTC
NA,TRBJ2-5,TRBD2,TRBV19,CASKLAGAGETQYF,TGTGCCAGTAAACTAGCGGGAGCCGGGGAGACCCAGTACTTC
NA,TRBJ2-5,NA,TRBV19,CASSPRRQVQETQYF,TGTGCCAGTAGTCCTAGAAGGCAAGTCCAAGAGACCCAGTACTTC
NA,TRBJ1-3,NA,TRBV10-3,CAISAGPGNTIYF,TGTGCCATCAGCGCGGGGCCTGGAAACACCATATATTTT
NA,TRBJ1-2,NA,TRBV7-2,CASSILTDNYGYTF,TGTGCCAGCAGCATTTTGACAGACAACTATGGCTACACCTTC
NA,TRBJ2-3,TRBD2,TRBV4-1,CASSQAPLVAGGLRGVDTQYF,TGCGCCAGCAGCCAAGCTCCCCTTGTTGCGGGGGGCCTACGTGGTGTAGATACGCAGTATTTT
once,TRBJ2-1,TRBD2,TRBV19,CASRNLQTSGVRSYNEQFF,TGTGCCAGTAGGAACCTCCAGACTAGCGGAGTACGCTCCTACAATGAGCAGTTCTTC
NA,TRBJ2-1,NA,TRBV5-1,CASSPDRFSSYNEQFF,TGCGCCAGCAGCCCTGACAGGTTCAGCTCCTACAATGAGCAGTTCTTC
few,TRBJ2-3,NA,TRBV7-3,CASSFTDTQYF,TGTGCCAGCAGCTTCACAGATACGCAGTATTTT
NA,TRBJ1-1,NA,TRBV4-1,CASTVGSKSFNTEAFF,TGCGCCAGCACGGTAGGCTCCAAATCCTTTAACACTGAAGCTTTCTTT
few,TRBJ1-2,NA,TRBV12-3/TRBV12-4,CASSSGTYGYTF,TGTGCCAGCAGTTCCGGGACCTATGGCTACACCTTC
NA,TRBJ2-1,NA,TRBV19,CASKGGSSYNEQFF,TGTGCCAGTAAGGGCGGCAGCTCCTACAATGAGCAGTTCTTC
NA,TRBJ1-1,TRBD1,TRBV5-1,CASRGGPEAFF,TGCGCCAGCCGAGGGGGCCCTGAAGCTTTCTTT
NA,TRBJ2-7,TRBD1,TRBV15,CATSREFGTAYEQYF,TGTGCCACCAGCAGAGAATTCGGGACAGCCTACGAGCAGTACTTC
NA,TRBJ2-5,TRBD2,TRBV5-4,CASSLRREGLETQYF,TGTGCCAGCAGCTTGAGGCGGGAGGGCCTGGAGACCCAGTACTTC
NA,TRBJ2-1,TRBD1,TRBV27,CASSPTGGAGFHEQFF,TGTGCCAGCAGTCCGACAGGGGGTGCGGGGTTTCATGAGCAGTTCTTC
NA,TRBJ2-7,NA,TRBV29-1,CSVEDPTGLPREQYF,TGCAGCGTTGAAGATCCGACCGGGCTCCCTCGGGAGCAGTACTTC
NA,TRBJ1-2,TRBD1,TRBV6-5,CASSITGGADGYTF,TGTGCCAGCAGTATCACAGGGGGGGCAGACGGCTACACCTTC
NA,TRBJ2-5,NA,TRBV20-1,CSAIANPGLIGETQYF,TGCAGTGCCATAGCGAACCCGGGACTTATAGGGGAGACCCAGTACTTC
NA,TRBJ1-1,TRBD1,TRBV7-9,CASSTHRGGMNTEAFF,TGTGCCAGCAGCACTCACAGGGGTGGGATGAACACTGAAGCTTTCTTT
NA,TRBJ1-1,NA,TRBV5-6,CASSLVEGANTEAFF,TGTGCCAGCAGCTTGGTAGAGGGAGCGAACACTGAAGCTTTCTTT
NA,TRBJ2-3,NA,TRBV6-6,CASSFSPAVTDTQYF,TGTGCCAGCAGTTTCAGTCCGGCCGTCACAGATACGCAGTATTTT
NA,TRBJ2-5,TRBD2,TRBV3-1,CASSKRTSGYQETQYF,TGTGCCAGCAGCAAGAGGACTAGCGGATACCAAGAGACCCAGTACTTC
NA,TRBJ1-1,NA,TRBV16,CASSQSFSTAEAFF,TGTGCCAGCAGCCAATCGTTCTCGACTGCTGAAGCTTTCTTT
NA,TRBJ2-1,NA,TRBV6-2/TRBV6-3,CASSYSSNEQFF,TGTGCCAGCAGTTACTCAAGCAATGAGCAGTTCTTC
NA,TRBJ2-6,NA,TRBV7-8,CASKLHVARAIPSGANVLTF,TGTGCCAGCAAACTCCATGTGGCCAGGGCCATCCCCTCTGGGGCCAACGTCCTGACTTTC
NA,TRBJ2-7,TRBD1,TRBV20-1,CSARTRDRGHEQYF,TGCAGTGCTCGAACGAGGGACAGGGGTCACGAGCAGTACTTC
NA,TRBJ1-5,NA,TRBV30,CAWSVPAQGSNQPQHF,TGTGCCTGGAGTGTACCGGCGCAGGGGAGCAATCAGCCCCAGCATTTT
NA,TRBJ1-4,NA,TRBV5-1,CASSLDGTREKLFF,TGCGCCAGCAGCTTGGATGGTACACGAGAAAAACTGTTTTTT
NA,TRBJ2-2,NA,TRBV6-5,CASSYGQGGTGELFF,TGTGCCAGCAGTTACGGGCAGGGGGGCACCGGGGAGCTGTTTTTT
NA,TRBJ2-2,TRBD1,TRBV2,CASSEAIGQDITGELFF,TGTGCCAGCAGTGAAGCGATAGGACAGGATATCACCGGGGAGCTGTTTTTT
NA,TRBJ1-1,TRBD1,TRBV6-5,CASSPTGADTEAFF,TGTGCCAGCAGTCCGACAGGGGCGGACACTGAAGCTTTCTTT
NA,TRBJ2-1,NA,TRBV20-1,CSARDRERASYNEQFF,TGCAGTGCTAGAGATAGGGAGCGGGCCTCCTACAATGAGCAGTTCTTC
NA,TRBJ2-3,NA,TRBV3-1,CASSQDLGGGDTQYF,TGTGCCAGCAGCCAAGATCTGGGTGGGGGTGATACGCAGTATTTT
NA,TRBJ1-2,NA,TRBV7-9,CASSLGGGYYGYTF,TGTGCCAGCAGCTTAGGTGGGGGTTACTATGGCTACACCTTC
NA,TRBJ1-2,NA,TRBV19,CASSVAGGAPYGYTF,TGTGCCAGTAGTGTAGCGGGGGGAGCACCCTATGGCTACACCTTC
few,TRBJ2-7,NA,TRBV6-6,CASSYGRGPYEQYF,TGTGCCAGCAGTTACGGCAGGGGCCCCTACGAGCAGTACTTC
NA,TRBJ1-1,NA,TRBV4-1,CASSQDGAGNTEVFF,TGCGCCAGCAGCCAAGATGGGGCGGGAAACACTGAAGTTTTCTTT
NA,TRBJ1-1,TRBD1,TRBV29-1,CSVGTGAGTEAFF,TGCAGCGTTGGGACAGGGGCAGGGACTGAAGCTTTCTTT
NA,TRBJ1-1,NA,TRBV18,CASSLGRGGNTEAFF,TGTGCCAGCTCACTCGGACGGGGGGGTAACACTGAAGCTTTCTTT
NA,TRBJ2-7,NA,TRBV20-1,CSARETDSYEQYF,TGCAGTGCTAGAGAGACAGATTCCTACGAGCAGTACTTC
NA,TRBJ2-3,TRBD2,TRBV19,CASSITSGRSTDTQYF,TGTGCCAGTAGTATAACTAGCGGGAGGAGCACAGATACGCAGTATTTT
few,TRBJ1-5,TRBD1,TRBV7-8,CASSARTGAPRPQHF,TGTGCCAGCAGCGCCCGGACAGGCGCCCCCAGGCCCCAGCATTTT
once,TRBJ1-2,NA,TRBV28,CASSLTQGGYYGYTF,TGTGCCAGCAGTTTAACACAGGGCGGGTACTATGGCTACACCTTC